Below, one T cell receptor (beta chain) is given with its context. Unmatched junction bases numbered 9, after V lost 2 bases and J lost 2 bases. The CDR3 has 16 amino acids. Germline V gene sequence: CDR1 SGHAT, CDR2 FQNNGV. The data derive from a study of blood T cell repertoires in COVID-19. Methods used by the authors: Estimation of nucleated cell counts relied on the amplification of reference gene primers. Generated by immunoSEQ multiplex PCR, the TCRdb table keeps only in-frame clones and is missing some. V and J calls and clone size are as listed in that table; D and trimming were resolved from the DNA. The data contain hundreds of thousands of clones, around 87% of them seen just once; the ten biggest clones take up about 6.3%.

The chain employs TRBV11-2 and TRBJ2-7; 7 bases map to TRBD1. This receptor was taken from a woman in her fifties or sixties with COVID-19, enrolled during active disease. Sequencing was done on a sample of peripheral blood. CDR3 nucleotide sequence: TGTGCCAGCAGCTTAAACAACAGGGGTTCCACCTACGAGCAGTACTTC. Translated: CASSLNNRGSTYEQYF.